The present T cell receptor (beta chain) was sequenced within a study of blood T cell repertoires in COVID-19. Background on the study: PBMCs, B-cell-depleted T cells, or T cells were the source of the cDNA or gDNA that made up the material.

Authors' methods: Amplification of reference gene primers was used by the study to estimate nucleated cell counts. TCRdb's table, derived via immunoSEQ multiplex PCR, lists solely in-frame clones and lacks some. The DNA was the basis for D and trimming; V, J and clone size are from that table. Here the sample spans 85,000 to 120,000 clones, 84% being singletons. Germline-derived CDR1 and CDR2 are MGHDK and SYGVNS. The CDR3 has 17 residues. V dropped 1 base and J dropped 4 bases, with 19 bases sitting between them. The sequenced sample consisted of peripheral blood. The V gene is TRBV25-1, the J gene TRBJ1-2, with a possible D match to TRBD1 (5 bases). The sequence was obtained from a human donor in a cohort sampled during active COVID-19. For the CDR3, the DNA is TGTGCCAGCAGTGAATTAAGCGGGAAGGGGTCCAGCTATGGCTACACCTTC. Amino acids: CASSELSGKGSSYGYTF.